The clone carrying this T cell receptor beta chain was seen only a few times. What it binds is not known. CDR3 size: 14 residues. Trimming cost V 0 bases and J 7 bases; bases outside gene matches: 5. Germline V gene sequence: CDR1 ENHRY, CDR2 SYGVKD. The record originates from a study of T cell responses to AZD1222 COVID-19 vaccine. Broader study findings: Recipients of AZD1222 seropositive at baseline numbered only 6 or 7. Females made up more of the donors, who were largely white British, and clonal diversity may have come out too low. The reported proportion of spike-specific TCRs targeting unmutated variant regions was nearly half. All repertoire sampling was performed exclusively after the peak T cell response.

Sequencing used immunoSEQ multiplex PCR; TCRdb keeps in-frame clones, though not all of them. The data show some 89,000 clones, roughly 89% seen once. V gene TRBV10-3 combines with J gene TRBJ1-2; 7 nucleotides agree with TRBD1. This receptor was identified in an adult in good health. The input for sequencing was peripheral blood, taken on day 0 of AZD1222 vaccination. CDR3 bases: TGTGCCATCAGTGAGTCGGGGACAGTGGGTGGCTACACCTTC. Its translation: CAISESGTVGGYTF.